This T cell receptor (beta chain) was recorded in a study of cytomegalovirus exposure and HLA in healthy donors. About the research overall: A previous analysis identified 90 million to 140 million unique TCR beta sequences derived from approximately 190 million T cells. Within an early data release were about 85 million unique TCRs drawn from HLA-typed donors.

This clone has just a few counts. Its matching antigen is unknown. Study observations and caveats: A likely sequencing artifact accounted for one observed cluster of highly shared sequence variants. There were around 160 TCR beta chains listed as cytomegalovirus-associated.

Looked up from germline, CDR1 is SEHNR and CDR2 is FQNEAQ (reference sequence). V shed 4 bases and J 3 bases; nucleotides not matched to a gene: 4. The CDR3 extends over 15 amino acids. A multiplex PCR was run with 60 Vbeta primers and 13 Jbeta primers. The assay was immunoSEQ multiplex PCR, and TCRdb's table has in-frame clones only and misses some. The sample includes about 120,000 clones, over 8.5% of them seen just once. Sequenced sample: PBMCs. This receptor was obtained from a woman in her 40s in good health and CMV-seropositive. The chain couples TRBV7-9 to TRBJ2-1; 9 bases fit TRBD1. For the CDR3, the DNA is TGTGCCAGCAGCTCAACAGGGGGCTTCTACAATGAGCAGTTCTTC. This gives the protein CASSSTGGFYNEQFF.